This T cell receptor delta chain was identified during a study of Vδ1+ human thymocytes. Study-level results: Thymic TRG and TRD repertoires appeared highly polyclonal.

Sequences come from RNA converted to cDNA by reverse transcription. The CDR3 regions were amplified by multiplex PCR from V-gene primers to a constant-region primer. TCRdb fed the multiplex PCR reads to CATT. The repertoire holds around 76,000 delta-chain clones, with about 35% as singletons. CDR3 length: 16 residues. Germline V gene lookup returns CDR1 TSWWSYY and CDR2 QGS. Trimming shortened V by 5 bases and J by 0 bases, and 16 bases separated the two germline ends. Regarding this clone: The antigen is undetermined.

Input material: Vdelta1+ gamma-delta thymocytes from the thymus. Subset meaning: FACS-sorted CD3+ TCRalphabeta- TCRVdelta1+ TCRVdelta2- thymocytes. V gene TRDV1 combines with J gene TRDJ1; TRDD3 is a possible D gene (6 bases). The TCR comes from a boy in the first two years of life who had congenital heart surgery. CDR3: CALGFPGGGYTDKLIF. Written as DNA, the CDR3 is TGTGCTCTTGGGTTCCCCGGGGGAGGGTACACCGATAAACTCATCTTT.